The present TCR beta chain was sequenced within a study of shared clonotypes between healthy human individuals. Study at large: Per-donor plates numbered three CD4 naive, three CD4 memory, two CD8 naive and one CD8 memory.

Negatively enriched CD4+ T cells were divided by CD45RA into naive and memory. This CDR3 has 15 amino acids. With V trimmed by 0 bases and J by 8 bases, 6 bases remained unmatched. Looked up from germline, CDR1 is SGHNT and CDR2 is YYREEE (reference sequence). Sequenced by immunoSEQ multiplex PCR; TCRdb stores in-frame clones only, minus some. The data contain roughly 2.2 million clones, 80% to 95% of them singletons. This receptor was taken from a man aged 18-30 years in good health. Some clones in this sample may be carry-over from other donors' samples. The chain couples TRBV5-4 to TRBJ1-2, with 11 bases that match TRBD1. Input material: naive CD4+ T cells from PBMCs. Specified subset: CD45RA+ positively selected. The CDR3 DNA reads TGTGCCAGCAGCTTGGAGTTCGGGACAGGGGGAGGCTACACCTTC. Its translation: CASSLEFGTGGGYTF.